Sequencing of this T cell receptor (beta chain) was carried out in a study of PD-L1 blockade in urothelial cancer. Study-wide context: Administration of atezolizumab to patients began in the mid-2010s, at 1,200 mg intravenously every 3 weeks. Blood analysis was done at 3 weeks (second dose) and 6 weeks after treatment began. Per blood sample, T cells had a median of about 150,000. Study observations and caveats: Pretreatment blood TCR clonality under the median forecast improved survival.

Stated time point: peripheral blood 6 weeks after treatment start. Comment on this clone: Its antigen is not known.

The V gene's germline CDR1 is SGHNT and CDR2 YYREEE (reference sequence). The CDR3 length is 15 residues. Trimming took off 0 bases at V and 1 base at J, with 10 bases between the two ends. TCRdb's table, derived via immunoSEQ multiplex PCR, lists solely in-frame clones and lacks some. The sample includes approximately 79,000 clones, 75% to 95% of them seen just once. This receptor was identified in a woman older than 75 with urothelial cancer. This specimen was PBMCs, taken around atezolizumab (anti-PD-L1) treatment. The gene calls are TRBV5-4 and TRBJ1-1; weak D call: TRBD1 (6 bases). The CDR3 loop reads CASSLGLQGNTEAFF. For the CDR3, the DNA is TGTGCCAGCAGCTTGGGCTTACAGGGGAACACTGAAGCTTTCTTT. The whole variable domain, remainder taken from reference TRBV5-4 and TRBJ1-1, is ETGVTQSPTHLIKTRGQQVTLRCSSQSGHNTVSWYQQALGQGPQFIFQYYREEENGRGNFPPRFSGLQFPNYSSELNVNALELDDSALYLCASSLGLQGNTEAFFGQGTRLTVV.